What follows describes a single TCR beta chain. Antigen unknown. Germline assignment: CDR1 SQVTM and CDR2 ANQGSEA. Unmatched junction bases numbered 9, after V lost 7 bases and J lost 3 bases. The CDR3 has 13 amino acids. This sample was taken from a study of post-analysis software for immune sequencing data. General study results and limits: The five TRBV segments detected at higher frequency in patients than in controls included TRBV5-6, TRBV5-1 and TRBV20-1.

TCR beta cDNA libraries had unique molecular identifiers. Each CDR3 protein gets one entry after TCRdb re-called the PCR reads with MiXCR. The sample comprises about 820,000 distinct CDR3 sequences, under 70% of which are singletons, and approximately 4.5% rests with the top ten. The chain joins TRBV29-1 to TRBJ2-7, with TRBD1 matching 7 bases. The TCR originated in a girl aged 5 to 17 with multiple sclerosis. The sequencing sample was made of blood. The CDR3 coding sequence is TGCAGCGCCGCCGAGGCAGGGGGCTACGAGCAGTACTTC. It translates to CSAAEAGGYEQYF.